This T cell receptor (beta chain) was captured in a study of spatial heterogeneity in lung cancer. Study at large: Follow-up PBMC specimens underwent sequencing when available; their median timing was about two years after resection. The mean occurrence of each unique TCR and UMI combination in raw reads exceeded eight. General study results and limits: Blood contained ubiquitous expanded tumor TCRs more at resection than at follow-up.

Individual TCR cDNA molecules each bore their own unique molecular identifier. Using its own MiXCR run on the 5' RACE reads, TCRdb lists one record per CDR3 protein. The table shows 15,000 to 20,000 distinct CDR3 sequences, with about 10% occurring only once. Notes on this clonotype: The antigen remains undetermined.

Trimming removed 3 bases from V and 3 bases from J, with 16 bases in between. CDR1 is SGHRS, CDR2 YFSETQ, per germline. The CDR3 is made up of 16 amino acids. The time point here: blood at routine non-recurrence follow-up after resection. The sample consisted of PBMCs, taken at follow-up. The chain combines TRBV5-1 with TRBJ2-4; TRBD1 is a possible D gene (7 bases). The receptor comes from a male donor with early-stage non-small cell lung cancer. CDR3 nucleotide sequence: TGCGCCAGCAGCTCATTCTGGAGGGACAGCAAAAACATTCAGTACTTC. Amino acid sequence: CASSSFWRDSKNIQYF.